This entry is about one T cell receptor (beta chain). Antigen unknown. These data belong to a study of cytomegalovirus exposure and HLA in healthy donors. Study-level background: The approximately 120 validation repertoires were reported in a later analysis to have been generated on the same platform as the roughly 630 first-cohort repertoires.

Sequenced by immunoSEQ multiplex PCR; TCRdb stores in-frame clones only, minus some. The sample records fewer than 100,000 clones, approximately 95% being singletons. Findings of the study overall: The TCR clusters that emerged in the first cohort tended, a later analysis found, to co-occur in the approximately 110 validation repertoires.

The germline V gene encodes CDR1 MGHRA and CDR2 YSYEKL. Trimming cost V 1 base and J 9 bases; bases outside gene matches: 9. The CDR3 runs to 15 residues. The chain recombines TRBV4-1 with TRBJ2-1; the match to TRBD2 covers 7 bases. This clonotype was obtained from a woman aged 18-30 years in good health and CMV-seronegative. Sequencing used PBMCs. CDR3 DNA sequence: TGCGCCAGCAGCCAAGGGGGCGGGAGCGTGTTTGAGCAGTTCTTC. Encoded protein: CASSQGGGSVFEQFF.